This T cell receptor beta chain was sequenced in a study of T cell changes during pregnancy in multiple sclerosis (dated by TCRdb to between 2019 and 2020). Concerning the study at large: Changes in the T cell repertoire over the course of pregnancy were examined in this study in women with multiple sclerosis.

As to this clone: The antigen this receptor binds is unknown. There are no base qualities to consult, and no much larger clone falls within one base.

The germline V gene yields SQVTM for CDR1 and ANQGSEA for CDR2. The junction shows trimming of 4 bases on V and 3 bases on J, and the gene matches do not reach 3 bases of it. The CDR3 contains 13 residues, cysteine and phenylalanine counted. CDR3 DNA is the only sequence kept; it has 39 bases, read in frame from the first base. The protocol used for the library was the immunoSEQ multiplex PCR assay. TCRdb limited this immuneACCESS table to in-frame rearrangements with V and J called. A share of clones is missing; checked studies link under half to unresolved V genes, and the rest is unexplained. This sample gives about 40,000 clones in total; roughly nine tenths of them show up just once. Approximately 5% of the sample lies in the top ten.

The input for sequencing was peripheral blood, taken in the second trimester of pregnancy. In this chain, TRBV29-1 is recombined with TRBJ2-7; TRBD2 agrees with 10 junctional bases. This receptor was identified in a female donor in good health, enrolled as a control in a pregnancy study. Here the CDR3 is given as CSVASSGSYEQYF. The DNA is TGCAGCGTTGCCTCTAGCGGGAGCTACGAGCAGTACTTC.